Listed here are 4 T cell receptor beta chains from one sample, sequenced in a study of shared clonotypes between healthy human individuals. Profiling relied on immunoSEQ multiplex PCR, and the TCRdb table lists in-frame clones only, not all of them. Of 2 million to 3 million clones in the sample, around nine tenths are singletons; the top ten hold over 0.12%. The specimen sequenced was naive CD4+ T cells sorted from blood. Sample subset: CD45RA+ positively selected. These receptors originate from a man younger than 35 in good health.

The sample holds a few counts of this clone. This sample also contains other DNA sequences that code for the same CDR3. V usage is TRBV7-2 and J usage is TRBJ2-5; D possibly corresponds to TRBD1 (5 bases). The CDR3 is made up of 13 amino acids. Germline V gene sequence: CDR1 SGHTA, CDR2 FQGNSA. V was pared by 1 base and J by 3 bases, with 6 bases between. The CDR3 DNA reads TGTGCCAGCAGCTTAGGACAGAAAGAGACCCAGTACTTC. This sequence encodes CASSLGQKETQYF.

The chain uses TRBV5-1 and TRBJ2-3; D may match TRBD1 or TRBD2 (5 bases each). CDR3 length: 15 residues. The germline CDR1 and CDR2 sequences are SGHRS and YFSETQ. V lost 3 bases and J 2 bases, leaving 13 bases between the germline ends. CDR3: CASSSLLGDTDTQYF. Written as DNA, the CDR3 is TGCGCCAGCAGCTCCTTACTAGGGGACACAGATACGCAGTATTTT.

The chain couples TRBV7-8 to TRBJ2-2, with TRBD2 as a possible D gene (5 bases). V dropped 0 bases and J dropped 0 bases, with 11 bases sitting between them. CDR3 size: 17 residues. Germline V gene sequence: CDR1 SGHVS, CDR2 FQNEAQ. CDR3: CASSLASRGTNTGELFF. In DNA form, the CDR3 reads TGTGCCAGCAGCTTAGCGTCCCGGGGAACGAACACCGGGGAGCTGTTTTTT.

This clone was detected a few times. The rearrangement uses TRBV15 and TRBJ1-4; D uncertain. Germline lookup yields CDR1 LNHNV and CDR2 YYDKDF (reference sequence). Trimming left V 0 bases short and J 7 bases short, with 0 bases between. The CDR3 is made up of 11 amino acids. The CDR3 loop reads CATSRDEKLFF. The CDR3 region has the DNA TGTGCCACCAGCAGAGATGAAAAACTGTTTTTT.